The 10 T cell receptor beta chains below all came from one sample that was sequenced in a study of vaccination effects on CD4 cells after COVID-19. Under the ViraFEST assay, PBMC were stimulated with viral peptide pools so that antigen-specific CD4+ T cells expanded. Sequencing was performed afterwards. Following an approximately eleven-day culture, CD4+ T cells were purified. The person acquired a PCR-confirmed SARS-CoV-2 infection between March and December 2020. The vaccine given was either BNT162b2 or mRNA-1273, in two doses. Which antigens these TCRs recognize remains unknown. Some clones are missing from TCRdb's copy, which holds only in-frame ones; the method was immunoSEQ multiplex PCR. The sample includes 13,000 to 15,000 clones, over 65% of them seen just once. The material sequenced was CD4+ T cells from PBMCs cultured with HCoV-NL63 spike peptides, taken after COVID-19 vaccination. The receptors here all came from a human donor who had a prior SARS-CoV-2 infection.

The V and J genes are TRBV24-1 and TRBJ2-5; 13 nucleotides align to TRBD2. CDR3 length: 17 amino acids. The ends lost 4 bases at V and 5 bases at J; junction bases unmatched: 9. CDR1 is KGHDR and CDR2 is SFDVKD in the germline V gene. CDR3: CATSDPGLAGEWETQYF. DNA of the CDR3: TGTGCCACCAGTGACCCTGGACTAGCGGGAGAGTGGGAGACCCAGTACTTC.

The V and J genes are TRBV3-1 (or the pseudogene TRBV3-2) and TRBJ2-4; TRBD2 might be the D (7 bases). The germline V and J ends were trimmed by 4 bases and 0 bases, with 16 bases remaining between them. The germline V gene encodes CDR1 LGHDT and CDR2 YNNKEL (reference sequence). This CDR3 region has 17 residues. The CDR3, as DNA: TGTGCCAGCAGCCCCAGAGGGGGGGGTCTAGCCAAAAACATTCAGTACTTC. Residues: CASSPRGGGLAKNIQYF.

The rearrangement links TRBV11-3 to TRBJ1-6; the D is unclear. CDR3 length: 12 residues. Germline CDR1 is SGHNT and CDR2 is YENEEA. V lost 1 base and J lost 14, with 9 bases in between. CDR3 region: CASSLAFGTLHF. The DNA of the CDR3 is TGTGCCAGCAGCTTAGCTTTTGGAACCCTCCACTTT.

The V gene is TRBV5-1, the J gene TRBJ2-1; D perhaps matches TRBD2 (6 bases). The V and J ends lost 1 base and 7 bases respectively, with 18 bases between them. Germline V gene data show CDR1 as SGHRS and CDR2 as YFSETQ. The CDR3 is 16 amino acids. CDR3: CASSLSEWGGKNEQFF. Here the CDR3 DNA reads TGCGCCAGCAGCTTGTCGGAATGGGGAGGTAAGAATGAGCAGTTCTTC. Supplemented by reference TRBV5-1 and TRBJ2-1, the full variable domain reads KAGVTQTPRYLIKTRGQQVTLSCSPISGHRSVSWYQQTPGQGLQFLFEYFSETQRNKGNFPGRFSGRQFSNSRSEMNVSTLELGDSALYLCASSLSEWGGKNEQFFGPGTRLTVL.

This clone occurred once. The rearrangement links TRBV5-5 to TRBJ1-3; no firm D call. Trimming removed 3 bases at V and 3 bases at J, with 4 bases between. Germline CDR1 and CDR2: SGHKS and YYEKEE (reference sequence). There are 12 residues in the CDR3. The chain's CDR3 is CASSSVGNTIYF. In nucleotides, the CDR3 is TGTGCCAGCAGCTCCGTTGGAAACACCATATATTTT.

The V call is TRBV27, the J call TRBJ2-7; D is ambiguous. CDR1 and CDR2 from the germline V gene are MNHEY and SMNVEV (reference sequence). V gave up 7 bases and J gave up 1 base, with 17 bases separating them. The CDR3 is 15 residues long. The CDR3 nucleotides are TGTGCCAGCACCGCCTTGGGCCTTGAATCCTACGAGCAGTACTTC. It encodes CASTALGLESYEQYF.

This clone was counted a few times. The chain couples TRBV7-9 to TRBJ2-3; 7 positions match TRBD2. The CDR3 loop spans 14 amino acids. CDR1 and CDR2 from the germline V gene are SEHNR and FQNEAQ (reference sequence). Trimming took 5 bases from V and 6 from J; bases not matched to a gene: 8. This chain's CDR3 is CASSPGLPVDTQYF. The CDR3, as DNA: TGTGCCAGCAGCCCGGGACTACCCGTGGATACGCAGTATTTT.

This chain connects TRBV7-6 to TRBJ1-4, with D possibly being TRBD1 (6 bases). V was pared by 4 bases and J by 0 bases, with 21 bases between. The V gene's germline CDR1 is SGHVS and CDR2 FNYEAQ. The CDR3 has 19 amino acids. The CDR3 DNA reads TGTGCCAGCAGCTCTCCGGGGGGGGGCCGGTACTCAACTAATGAAAAACTGTTTTTT. Its protein is CASSSPGGGRYSTNEKLFF.

This clone showed up just a few times. CDR3 residues: CASRLQGNTEAFF. The CDR3 DNA reads TGTGCCAGCAGACTACAGGGGAACACTGAAGCTTTCTTT. The V and J genes are TRBV12-3 or TRBV12-4 and TRBJ1-1; a possible D gene is TRBD1 (6 bases). Trimming took 6 bases from V and 1 from J, leaving 9 bases between them. The CDR3 runs to 13 residues.

This chain links TRBV14 with TRBJ2-1; D uncertain. The V end was cut by 1 base, the J end by 6 bases, with 7 bases between. The CDR3 extends over 13 amino acids. Germline values: CDR1 SGHDN, CDR2 FVKESK. The CDR3 DNA follows: TGTGCCAGCAGCCAAGGGGGTGCCAATGAGCAGTTCTTC. Translated, it gives CASSQGGANEQFF.